This T cell receptor beta chain was sequenced during a study of blood T cell repertoires in COVID-19. Overall study: There were acute and convalescent COVID-19 samples, and they came from the United States, Italy and Spain.

A few counts support this clone. In the study's own analysis: Estimated nucleated cell counts came from reference gene primer amplification. The repertoire was sequenced with immunoSEQ multiplex PCR; TCRdb's copy has only in-frame clones and lacks some. D and trimming come from the DNA, and the V and J calls and clone size come from that table. The data show about 150,000 clones, with around 84% seen just once and around 7.1% held by the top ten. Participants had their cohort set by participant-reported clinical history. Trimming shortened V by 4 bases and J by 4 bases, and 10 bases separated the two germline ends. This CDR3 comprises 13 residues.

J is TRBJ1-2 and V is TRBV12-3 or TRBV12-4; D unresolved. The specimen sequenced was PBMCs or T cells enriched from blood (not recorded which). The source of this sequence is a man in his fifties who had recovered from COVID-19. The CDR3: CASSSTTGYGYTF. The DNA for the CDR3 is TGTGCCAGCAGTTCAACTACCGGCTATGGCTACACCTTC.